The rows below give T cell receptor beta chains drawn from one sample of a study of blood T cell repertoires in COVID-19. TCRdb keeps only in-frame clones here, not all; method: immunoSEQ multiplex PCR. The repertoire consists of some 460,000 clones, with around 90% occurring once and the leading ten covering approximately 0.7%. The sample consisted of PBMCs or T cells enriched from blood (not recorded which). These receptors came from a woman aged 18-30 years who had recovered from COVID-19. Each CDR3 is given with its conserved first and last residue. The order of the fields is J gene, clone size, D gene, V gene, CDR3 DNA, CDR3 protein. A D gene is named only where the DNA matches it firmly. The size of a clone is reported for some rows only, either as once, few or many, or as a class for expanded clones.

j_call: TRBJ1-1
clone_size: .
d_call: .
v_call: TRBV3-1/TRBV3-2
cdr3_nt: TGTGCCAGCAGACCTGGGGAGGGAAGCATGAACACTGAAGCTTTCTTT
cdr3_aa: CASRPGEGSMNTEAFF

j_call: TRBJ2-5
clone_size: .
d_call: TRBD1
v_call: TRBV15
cdr3_nt: TGTGCCACCAGCAGAGATCCGACAGGGATTAAGAGGGAGACCCAGTACTTC
cdr3_aa: CATSRDPTGIKRETQYF

j_call: TRBJ1-5
clone_size: .
d_call: .
v_call: TRBV25-1
cdr3_nt: TGTGCCAGCAGTGACGGGGTCAATCAGCCCCAGCATTTT
cdr3_aa: CASSDGVNQPQHF

j_call: TRBJ2-2
clone_size: .
d_call: .
v_call: TRBV29-1
cdr3_nt: TGCAGCGTTGTGCAGGCGAACACCGGGGAGCTGTTTTTT
cdr3_aa: CSVVQANTGELFF

j_call: TRBJ1-2
clone_size: .
d_call: .
v_call: TRBV10-3
cdr3_nt: TGTGCCATCAGTGACTCACAAGCTAACTATGGCTACACCTTC
cdr3_aa: CAISDSQANYGYTF

j_call: TRBJ2-7
clone_size: .
d_call: .
v_call: TRBV5-5
cdr3_nt: TGTGCCAGCAGCTTGAGTCAGGGGGGATACGGCGAGCAGTACTTC
cdr3_aa: CASSLSQGGYGEQYF

j_call: TRBJ2-3
clone_size: .
d_call: .
v_call: TRBV30
cdr3_nt: TGTGCCTGGAGTGAGGGGGTTACCTTCACAGATACGCAGTATTTT
cdr3_aa: CAWSEGVTFTDTQYF

j_call: TRBJ2-5
clone_size: .
d_call: TRBD2
v_call: TRBV9
cdr3_nt: TGTGCCAGCATTAAGGAGCGGGGGTTCCAAGAGACCCAGTACTTC
cdr3_aa: CASIKERGFQETQYF

j_call: TRBJ1-2
clone_size: .
d_call: .
v_call: TRBV7-9
cdr3_nt: TGTGCCAGCAGCTTAGACACCTATGGCTACACCTTC
cdr3_aa: CASSLDTYGYTF

j_call: TRBJ2-7
clone_size: few
d_call: TRBD2
v_call: TRBV3-1/TRBV3-2
cdr3_nt: TGTGCCAGCAGTCGGACTAGCGGACCTTTCTACGAGCAGTACTTC
cdr3_aa: CASSRTSGPFYEQYF

j_call: TRBJ2-1
clone_size: .
d_call: TRBD2
v_call: TRBV3-1/TRBV3-2
cdr3_nt: TGTGCCAGCAGCCAGCGGGGGGATTACAATGAGCAGTTCTTC
cdr3_aa: CASSQRGDYNEQFF

j_call: TRBJ1-1
clone_size: .
d_call: TRBD1
v_call: TRBV2
cdr3_nt: TGTGCCAGCTCGATATGGGGACAGGAAGCTTTCTTT
cdr3_aa: CASSIWGQEAFF

j_call: TRBJ1-6
clone_size: .
d_call: .
v_call: TRBV27
cdr3_nt: TGTGCCAGCAGTTTCATACTTAGCTCCTATAATTCACCCCTCCACTTT
cdr3_aa: CASSFILSSYNSPLHF

j_call: TRBJ1-1
clone_size: .
d_call: TRBD1
v_call: TRBV24-1
cdr3_nt: TGTGCCACCAGTGATCCTGGGGACAGGGCCGGAAAAGCTTTCTTT
cdr3_aa: CATSDPGDRAGKAFF

j_call: TRBJ1-3
clone_size: .
d_call: .
v_call: TRBV5-4
cdr3_nt: TGTGCCAGCAGCTTGGCAGGGGAGTTTGGAAACACCATATATTTT
cdr3_aa: CASSLAGEFGNTIYF

j_call: TRBJ2-5
clone_size: .
d_call: TRBD2
v_call: TRBV9
cdr3_nt: TGTGCCAGCAGCGTGGGGACTAGCGGGGGGAAAGAGACCCAGTACTTC
cdr3_aa: CASSVGTSGGKETQYF

j_call: TRBJ2-7
clone_size: few
d_call: .
v_call: TRBV7-9
cdr3_nt: TGTGCCAGCAGCTCTAGCAGAAACAGGGACTCCTACGAGCAGTACTTC
cdr3_aa: CASSSSRNRDSYEQYF

j_call: TRBJ1-6
clone_size: .
d_call: TRBD1
v_call: TRBV18
cdr3_nt: TGTGCCAGCAGCCGGGACAGGGATAATTCACCCCTCCACTTT
cdr3_aa: CASSRDRDNSPLHF

j_call: TRBJ1-5
clone_size: once
d_call: .
v_call: TRBV27
cdr3_nt: TGTGCCAGCAGCCTTAGGCCCCAGCATTTT
cdr3_aa: CASSLRPQHF

j_call: TRBJ1-6
clone_size: .
d_call: TRBD1
v_call: TRBV23-1
cdr3_nt: TGCGCCAGCAGTCAGAGTCGACAGGGGTCTTATAATTCACCCCTCCACTTT
cdr3_aa: CASSQSRQGSYNSPLHF

j_call: TRBJ2-3
clone_size: .
d_call: TRBD2
v_call: TRBV5-1
cdr3_nt: TGCGCCAGCAGCGGCGGCGGGGGGGTTAGCACAGATACGCAGTATTTT
cdr3_aa: CASSGGGGVSTDTQYF

j_call: TRBJ1-2
clone_size: .
d_call: .
v_call: TRBV28
cdr3_nt: TGTGCCAGCAGTTTGGGGACAATCGATGGCTACACCTTC
cdr3_aa: CASSLGTIDGYTF

j_call: TRBJ1-5
clone_size: .
d_call: .
v_call: TRBV19
cdr3_nt: TGTGCCAGTAGTATGTTGGAAGGGGCGAGGAGCAATCAGCCCCAGCATTTT
cdr3_aa: CASSMLEGARSNQPQHF

j_call: TRBJ1-2
clone_size: .
d_call: .
v_call: TRBV20-1
cdr3_nt: TGCCCTCACTATGGCTACACCTTC
cdr3_aa: CPHYGYTF

j_call: TRBJ2-3
clone_size: .
d_call: .
v_call: TRBV7-2
cdr3_nt: TGTGCCAGCACCGCAGGGGAGAGACTCCTGGCGAGTACGCAGTATTTT
cdr3_aa: CASTAGERLLASTQYF

j_call: TRBJ2-7
clone_size: .
d_call: TRBD2
v_call: TRBV5-4
cdr3_nt: TGTGCCAGCAGCTTGGGTTATTCGGGACTAGACTACGAGCAGTACTTC
cdr3_aa: CASSLGYSGLDYEQYF

j_call: TRBJ2-3
clone_size: .
d_call: .
v_call: TRBV5-1
cdr3_nt: TGCGCCAGCAGCCTGGGGTCGGAGGGGGATACGCAGTATTTT
cdr3_aa: CASSLGSEGDTQYF

j_call: TRBJ2-7
clone_size: .
d_call: .
v_call: TRBV4-1
cdr3_nt: TGCGCCAGCAGCCAAGAAAGGTTGGACAGCGCATATAGAGATTCCTACGAGCAGTACTTC
cdr3_aa: CASSQERLDSAYRDSYEQYF

j_call: TRBJ2-5
clone_size: .
d_call: TRBD1
v_call: TRBV3-1/TRBV3-2
cdr3_nt: TGTGCCAGCAGCCTCCCGGGACAGGGAGGTGGGGAGACCCAGTACTTC
cdr3_aa: CASSLPGQGGGETQYF

j_call: TRBJ1-5
clone_size: .
d_call: .
v_call: TRBV4-1
cdr3_nt: TGCGCCAGCAGCCAAGTGTCCGGGCCCCAGCATTTT
cdr3_aa: CASSQVSGPQHF

j_call: TRBJ2-3
clone_size: .
d_call: TRBD1
v_call: TRBV11-2
cdr3_nt: TGTGCCAGCAGCTTAGGGGGACAGGGGATCACGCAGTATTTT
cdr3_aa: CASSLGGQGITQYF

j_call: TRBJ1-2
clone_size: .
d_call: TRBD1
v_call: TRBV6-5
cdr3_nt: TGTGCCAGCAGCTGGGACAGAGCTAACTATGGCTACACCTTC
cdr3_aa: CASSWDRANYGYTF

j_call: TRBJ1-3
clone_size: .
d_call: .
v_call: TRBV27
cdr3_nt: TGTGCCAGCAGCACAGGGCTAGCTTCTGGAAACACCATATATTTT
cdr3_aa: CASSTGLASGNTIYF

j_call: TRBJ1-6
clone_size: .
d_call: .
v_call: TRBV4-1
cdr3_nt: TGCGCCAGCAGCCACGGGAATTTCAATTCACCCCTCCACTTT
cdr3_aa: CASSHGNFNSPLHF

j_call: TRBJ1-6
clone_size: .
d_call: .
v_call: TRBV4-2
cdr3_nt: TGTGCCAGCAGCCAGGGCAGCCCTTGGAATTCACCCCTCCACTTT
cdr3_aa: CASSQGSPWNSPLHF

j_call: TRBJ2-2
clone_size: few
d_call: .
v_call: TRBV10-2
cdr3_nt: TGCGCCAGCACTAAAATCGCAGGGTACACCGGGGAGCTGTTTTTT
cdr3_aa: CASTKIAGYTGELFF

j_call: TRBJ2-7
clone_size: .
d_call: .
v_call: TRBV19
cdr3_nt: TGTGCCAGTACCTTCGGGCGAGGGGGAACCTACGAGCAGTACTTC
cdr3_aa: CASTFGRGGTYEQYF

j_call: TRBJ1-2
clone_size: once
d_call: TRBD1
v_call: TRBV28
cdr3_nt: TGTGCCAGCAGTCTGACAGGGGCCTATGGCTACACCTTC
cdr3_aa: CASSLTGAYGYTF

j_call: TRBJ2-3
clone_size: .
d_call: TRBD2
v_call: TRBV10-3
cdr3_nt: TGTGCCATCAGTCCACTAGCGGCCATCAACACAGATACGCAGTATTTT
cdr3_aa: CAISPLAAINTDTQYF

j_call: TRBJ1-4
clone_size: .
d_call: TRBD1
v_call: TRBV18
cdr3_nt: TGTGCCAGCTCACCCGGGACAGGGGGAGAAAAACTGTTTTTT
cdr3_aa: CASSPGTGGEKLFF

j_call: TRBJ1-5
clone_size: .
d_call: .
v_call: TRBV14
cdr3_nt: TGTGCCAGCAGCCACGGGGGGCCATATCAGCCCCAGCATTTT
cdr3_aa: CASSHGGPYQPQHF

j_call: TRBJ2-1
clone_size: .
d_call: TRBD1
v_call: TRBV30
cdr3_nt: TGTGCCTGGAGTACGGGACAGGCCAGTGAGCAGTTCTTC
cdr3_aa: CAWSTGQASEQFF

j_call: TRBJ2-3
clone_size: .
d_call: TRBD2
v_call: TRBV5-6
cdr3_nt: TGTGCCAGCAGCTTGGGACTAGCGGGGGCCCGGGGGGAGTATACGCAGTATTTT
cdr3_aa: CASSLGLAGARGEYTQYF

j_call: TRBJ2-1
clone_size: .
d_call: TRBD2
v_call: TRBV9
cdr3_nt: TGTGCCAGCAGCGCCTCAGCGGGGGGGCTTGGTGAGCAGTTCTTC
cdr3_aa: CASSASAGGLGEQFF

j_call: TRBJ2-1
clone_size: .
d_call: .
v_call: TRBV19
cdr3_nt: TGTGCCAGTAGTATCAGGGCCTACAATGAGCAGTTCTTC
cdr3_aa: CASSIRAYNEQFF

j_call: TRBJ2-2
clone_size: .
d_call: TRBD2
v_call: TRBV28
cdr3_nt: TGTGCCAGCAGCCGCCCCAGCGGGGGTACCACCGGGGAGCTGTTTTTT
cdr3_aa: CASSRPSGGTTGELFF

j_call: TRBJ1-1
clone_size: .
d_call: TRBD1
v_call: TRBV5-1
cdr3_nt: TGCGCCAGCAGCCTGGCCACAGGGGGCTCGACTGAAGCTTTCTTT
cdr3_aa: CASSLATGGSTEAFF

j_call: TRBJ2-7
clone_size: .
d_call: TRBD1
v_call: TRBV5-6
cdr3_nt: TGTGCCAGCAGCATCGGACAGGGAGCCTACGAGCAGTACTTC
cdr3_aa: CASSIGQGAYEQYF

j_call: TRBJ1-1
clone_size: .
d_call: TRBD1
v_call: TRBV6-5
cdr3_nt: TGTGCCGCGGGACGGGACAGGATTAACACTGAAGCTTTCTTT
cdr3_aa: CAAGRDRINTEAFF

j_call: TRBJ2-5
clone_size: .
d_call: .
v_call: TRBV5-4
cdr3_nt: TGTGCCAGCAGCTTGGAGGGGCAAGAGACCCAGTACTTC
cdr3_aa: CASSLEGQETQYF